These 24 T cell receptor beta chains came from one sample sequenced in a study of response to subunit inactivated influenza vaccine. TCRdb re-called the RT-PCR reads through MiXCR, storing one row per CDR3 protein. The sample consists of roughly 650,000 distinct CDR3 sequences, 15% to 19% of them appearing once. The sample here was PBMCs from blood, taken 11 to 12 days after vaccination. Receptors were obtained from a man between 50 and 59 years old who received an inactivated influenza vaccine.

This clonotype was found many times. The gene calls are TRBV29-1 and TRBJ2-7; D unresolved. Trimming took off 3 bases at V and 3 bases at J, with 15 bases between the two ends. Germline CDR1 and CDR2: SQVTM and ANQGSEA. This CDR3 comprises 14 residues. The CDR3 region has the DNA TGCAGCGTTGAGCTGAATAGAAGTGGCTACGAGCAGTACTTC. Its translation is CSVELNRSGYEQYF.

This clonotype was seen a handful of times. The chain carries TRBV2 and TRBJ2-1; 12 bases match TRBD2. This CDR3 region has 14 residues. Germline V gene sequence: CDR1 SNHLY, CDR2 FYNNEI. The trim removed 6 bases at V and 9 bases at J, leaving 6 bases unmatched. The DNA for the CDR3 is TGTGCCAGCAGAAGACTAGCGGGAGTCCCTGAGCAGTTCTTC. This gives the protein CASRRLAGVPEQFF.

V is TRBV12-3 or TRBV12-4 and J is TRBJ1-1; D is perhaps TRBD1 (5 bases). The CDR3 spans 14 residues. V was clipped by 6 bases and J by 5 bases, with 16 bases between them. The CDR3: CASRPGGSGTEAFF. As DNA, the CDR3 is TGTGCCAGCAGGCCCGGGGGGAGTGGGACTGAAGCTTTCTTT.

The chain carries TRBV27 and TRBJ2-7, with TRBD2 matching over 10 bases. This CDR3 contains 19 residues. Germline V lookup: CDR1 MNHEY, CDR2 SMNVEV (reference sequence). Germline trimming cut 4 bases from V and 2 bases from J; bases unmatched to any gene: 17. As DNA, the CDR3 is TGTGCCAGCAGTTCAGCATCTTTAGCTAGCGGGAGAGGACCCTACGAGCAGTACTTC. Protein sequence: CASSSASLASGRGPYEQYF.

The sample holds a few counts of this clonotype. CDR3 in DNA: TGCAGTGCTAGAGATCTAACAGGGAACCGCACAGATACGCAGTATTTT. It translates to CSARDLTGNRTDTQYF. The chain uses TRBV20-1 and TRBJ2-3; D is possibly TRBD1 (6 bases). The V end lost 0 bases, the J end lost 1 base, and 14 bases lay between the germline ends. The CDR3 runs 16 residues. Germline lookup yields CDR1 DFQATT and CDR2 SNEGSKA (reference sequence).

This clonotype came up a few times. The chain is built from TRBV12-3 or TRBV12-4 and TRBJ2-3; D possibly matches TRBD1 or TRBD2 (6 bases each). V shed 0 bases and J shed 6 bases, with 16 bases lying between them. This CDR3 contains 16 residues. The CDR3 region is CASSLARGPHIDTQYF. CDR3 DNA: TGTGCCAGCAGTTTAGCACGGGGGCCCCACATTGATACGCAGTATTTT.

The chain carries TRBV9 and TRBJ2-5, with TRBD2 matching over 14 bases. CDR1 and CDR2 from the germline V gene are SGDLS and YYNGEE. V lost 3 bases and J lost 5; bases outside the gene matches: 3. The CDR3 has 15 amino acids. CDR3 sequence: CASSETSGRGETQYF. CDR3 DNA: TGTGCCAGCAGCGAGACTAGCGGGAGGGGGGAGACCCAGTACTTC.

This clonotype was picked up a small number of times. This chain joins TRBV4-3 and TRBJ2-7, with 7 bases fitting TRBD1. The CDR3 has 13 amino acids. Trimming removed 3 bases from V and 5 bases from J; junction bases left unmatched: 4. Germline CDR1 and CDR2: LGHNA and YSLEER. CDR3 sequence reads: CASSQRQGDEQYF. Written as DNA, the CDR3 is TGCGCCAGCAGCCAGAGACAGGGTGACGAGCAGTACTTC.

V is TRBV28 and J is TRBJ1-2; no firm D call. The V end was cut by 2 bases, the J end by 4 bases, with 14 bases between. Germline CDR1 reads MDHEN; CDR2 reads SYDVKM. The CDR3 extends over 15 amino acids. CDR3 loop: CASSLLLTRGYGYTF. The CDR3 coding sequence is TGTGCCAGCAGTTTACTTCTAACCCGGGGCTATGGCTACACCTTC.

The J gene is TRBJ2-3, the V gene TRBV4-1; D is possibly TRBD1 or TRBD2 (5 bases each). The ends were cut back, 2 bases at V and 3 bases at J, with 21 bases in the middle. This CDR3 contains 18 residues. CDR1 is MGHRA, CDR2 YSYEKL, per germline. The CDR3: CASSQSPGTLFWTDTQYF. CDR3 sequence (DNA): TGCGCCAGCAGCCAAAGCCCCGGGACGCTCTTTTGGACAGATACGCAGTATTTT.

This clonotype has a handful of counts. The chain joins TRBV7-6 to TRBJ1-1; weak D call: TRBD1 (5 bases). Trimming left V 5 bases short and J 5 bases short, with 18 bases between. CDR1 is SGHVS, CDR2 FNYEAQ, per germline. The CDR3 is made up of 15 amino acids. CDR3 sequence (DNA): TGTGCCAGCAGCCCCGAACACAGGACCGGGACTGAAGCTTTCTTT. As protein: CASSPEHRTGTEAFF.

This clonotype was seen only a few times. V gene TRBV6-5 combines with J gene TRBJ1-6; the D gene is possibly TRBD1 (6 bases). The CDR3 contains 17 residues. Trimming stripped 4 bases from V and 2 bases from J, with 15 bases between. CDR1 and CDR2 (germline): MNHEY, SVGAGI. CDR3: CASSSPAGETYNSPLHF. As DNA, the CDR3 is TGTGCCAGCAGTTCCCCTGCAGGGGAAACCTATAATTCACCCCTCCACTTT.

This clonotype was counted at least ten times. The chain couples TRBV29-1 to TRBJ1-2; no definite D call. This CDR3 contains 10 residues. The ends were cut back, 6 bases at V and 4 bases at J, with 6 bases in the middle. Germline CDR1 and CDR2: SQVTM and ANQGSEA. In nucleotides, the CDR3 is TGCAGCGTCCACAGCTATGGCTACACCTTC. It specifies CSVHSYGYTF.

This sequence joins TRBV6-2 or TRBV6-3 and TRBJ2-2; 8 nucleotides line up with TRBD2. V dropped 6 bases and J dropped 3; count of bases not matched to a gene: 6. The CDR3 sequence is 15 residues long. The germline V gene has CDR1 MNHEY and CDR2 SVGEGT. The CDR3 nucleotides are TGTGCCAGCAGATATAGCGGGACCTACACCGGGGAGCTGTTTTTT. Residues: CASRYSGTYTGELFF.

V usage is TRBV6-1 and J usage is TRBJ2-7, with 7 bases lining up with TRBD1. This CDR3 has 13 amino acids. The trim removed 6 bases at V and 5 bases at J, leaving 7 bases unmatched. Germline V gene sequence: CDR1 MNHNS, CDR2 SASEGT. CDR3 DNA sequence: TGTGCCAGCAGACAGGGGTTTGTCAACGAGCAGTACTTC. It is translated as CASRQGFVNEQYF.

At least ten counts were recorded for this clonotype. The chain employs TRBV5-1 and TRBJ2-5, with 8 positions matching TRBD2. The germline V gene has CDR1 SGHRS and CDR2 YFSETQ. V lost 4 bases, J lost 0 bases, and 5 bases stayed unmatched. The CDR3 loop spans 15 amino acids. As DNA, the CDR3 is TGCGCCAGCAGCCCTAGCGGGCCTTACCAAGAGACCCAGTACTTC. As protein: CASSPSGPYQETQYF.

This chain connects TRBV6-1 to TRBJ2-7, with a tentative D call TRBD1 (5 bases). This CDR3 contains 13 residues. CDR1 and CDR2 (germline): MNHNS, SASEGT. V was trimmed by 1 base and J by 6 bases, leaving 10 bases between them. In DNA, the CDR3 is TGTGCCAGCAGTGAAGTTGGGCAGGGCGAGCAGTACTTC. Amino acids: CASSEVGQGEQYF.

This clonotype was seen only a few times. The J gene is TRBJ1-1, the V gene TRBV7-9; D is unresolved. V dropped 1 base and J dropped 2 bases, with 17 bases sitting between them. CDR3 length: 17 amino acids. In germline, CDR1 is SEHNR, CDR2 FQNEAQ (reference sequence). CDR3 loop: CASSLGVGPPANTEAFF. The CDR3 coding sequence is TGTGCCAGCAGCTTAGGGGTCGGACCTCCGGCTAACACTGAAGCTTTCTTT.

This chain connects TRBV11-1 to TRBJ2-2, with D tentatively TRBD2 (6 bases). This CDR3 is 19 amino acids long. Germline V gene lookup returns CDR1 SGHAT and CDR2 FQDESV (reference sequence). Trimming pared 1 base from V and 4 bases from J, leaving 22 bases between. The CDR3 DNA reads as TGTGCCAGCAGCTTAGGGAGGGGCAGGGCTCGTTCTCTCACCGGGGAGCTGTTTTTT. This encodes CASSLGRGRARSLTGELFF.

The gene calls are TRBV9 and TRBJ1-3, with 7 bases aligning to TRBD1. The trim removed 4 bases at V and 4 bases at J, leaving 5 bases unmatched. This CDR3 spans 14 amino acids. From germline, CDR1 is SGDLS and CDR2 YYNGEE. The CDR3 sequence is CASSTGQEGNTIYF. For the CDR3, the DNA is TGTGCCAGCAGCACCGGACAGGAAGGAAACACCATATATTTT.

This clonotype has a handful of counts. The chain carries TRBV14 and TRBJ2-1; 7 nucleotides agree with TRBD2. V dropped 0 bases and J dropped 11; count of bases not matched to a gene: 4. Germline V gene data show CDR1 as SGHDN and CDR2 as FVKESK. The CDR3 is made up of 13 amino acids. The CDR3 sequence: CASSQDVAGQQFF. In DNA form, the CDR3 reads TGTGCCAGCAGCCAAGATGTAGCGGGTCAGCAGTTCTTC.

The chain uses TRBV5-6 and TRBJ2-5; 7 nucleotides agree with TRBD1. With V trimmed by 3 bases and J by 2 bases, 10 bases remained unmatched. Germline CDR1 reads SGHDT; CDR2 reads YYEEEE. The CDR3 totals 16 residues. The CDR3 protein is CASSWTEGQWQETQYF. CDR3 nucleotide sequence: TGTGCCAGCAGCTGGACCGAGGGACAGTGGCAAGAGACCCAGTACTTC.

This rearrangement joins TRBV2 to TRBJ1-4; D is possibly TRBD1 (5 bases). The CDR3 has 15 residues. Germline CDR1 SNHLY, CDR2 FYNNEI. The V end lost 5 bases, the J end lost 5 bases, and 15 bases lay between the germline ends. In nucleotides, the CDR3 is TGTGCCAGCAGTTACCAGGGTTCGAGGAATGAAAAACTGTTTTTT. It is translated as CASSYQGSRNEKLFF.

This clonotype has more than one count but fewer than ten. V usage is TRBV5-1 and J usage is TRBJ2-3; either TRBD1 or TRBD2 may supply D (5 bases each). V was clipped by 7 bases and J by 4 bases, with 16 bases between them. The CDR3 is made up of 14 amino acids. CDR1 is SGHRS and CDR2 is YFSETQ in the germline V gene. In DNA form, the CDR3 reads TGCGCCAGCTCGGGACCTGGTAGTCCAGATACGCAGTATTTT. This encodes CASSGPGSPDTQYF.